This T cell receptor beta chain was sequenced for a study of technical replicates of blood from a handful of donors. The sample holds one count of this clone. Assay used: immunoSEQ multiplex PCR; TCRdb lists only in-frame clones, some missing. The data show 40,000 to 60,000 clones, with roughly 86% seen just once and 5.6% held by the top ten. The CDR3 is 14 amino acids. V lost 5 bases to trimming and J lost 8 bases; unmatched junction nucleotides: 7. From germline, CDR1 is MNHEY and CDR2 SVGAGI. The sample was PBMCs. This chain uses TRBV6-5 with TRBJ2-4; 9 bases fit TRBD2. The origin of this receptor is a human donor in good health. Some clones in this sample may be carry-over from other donors' samples. CDR3 residues: CASSERGRGDIQYF. The CDR3 nucleotides read TGTGCCAGCAGTGAGCGCGGGAGGGGGGACATTCAGTACTTC.